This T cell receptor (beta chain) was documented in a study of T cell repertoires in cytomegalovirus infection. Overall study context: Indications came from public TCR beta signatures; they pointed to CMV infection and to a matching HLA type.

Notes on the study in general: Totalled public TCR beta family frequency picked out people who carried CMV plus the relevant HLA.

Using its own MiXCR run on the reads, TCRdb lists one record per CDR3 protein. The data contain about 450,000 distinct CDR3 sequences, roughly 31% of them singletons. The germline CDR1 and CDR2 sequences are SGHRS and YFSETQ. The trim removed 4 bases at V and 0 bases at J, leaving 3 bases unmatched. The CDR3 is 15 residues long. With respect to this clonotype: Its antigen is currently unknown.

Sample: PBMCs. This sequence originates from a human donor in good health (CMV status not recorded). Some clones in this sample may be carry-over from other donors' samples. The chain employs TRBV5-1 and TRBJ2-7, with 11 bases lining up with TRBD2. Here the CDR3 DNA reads TGCGCCAGCAGCGTAACTAGCGGGGGCTCCTACGAGCAGTACTTC. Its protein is CASSVTSGGSYEQYF.